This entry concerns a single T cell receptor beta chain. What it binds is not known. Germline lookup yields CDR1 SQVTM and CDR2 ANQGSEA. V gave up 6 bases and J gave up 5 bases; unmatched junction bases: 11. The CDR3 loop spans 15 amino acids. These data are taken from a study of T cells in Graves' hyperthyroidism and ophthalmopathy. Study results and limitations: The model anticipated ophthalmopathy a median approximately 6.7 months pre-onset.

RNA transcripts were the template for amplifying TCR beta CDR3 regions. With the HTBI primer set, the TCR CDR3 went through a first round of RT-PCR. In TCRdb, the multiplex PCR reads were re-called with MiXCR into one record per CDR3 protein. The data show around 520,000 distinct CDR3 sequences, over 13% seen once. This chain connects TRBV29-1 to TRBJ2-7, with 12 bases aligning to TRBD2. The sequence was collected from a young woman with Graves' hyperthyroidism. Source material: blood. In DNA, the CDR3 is TGCAGCGTGGGGGGAGGACTAGCGGGATCTAACGAGCAGTACTTC. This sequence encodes CSVGGGLAGSNEQYF.